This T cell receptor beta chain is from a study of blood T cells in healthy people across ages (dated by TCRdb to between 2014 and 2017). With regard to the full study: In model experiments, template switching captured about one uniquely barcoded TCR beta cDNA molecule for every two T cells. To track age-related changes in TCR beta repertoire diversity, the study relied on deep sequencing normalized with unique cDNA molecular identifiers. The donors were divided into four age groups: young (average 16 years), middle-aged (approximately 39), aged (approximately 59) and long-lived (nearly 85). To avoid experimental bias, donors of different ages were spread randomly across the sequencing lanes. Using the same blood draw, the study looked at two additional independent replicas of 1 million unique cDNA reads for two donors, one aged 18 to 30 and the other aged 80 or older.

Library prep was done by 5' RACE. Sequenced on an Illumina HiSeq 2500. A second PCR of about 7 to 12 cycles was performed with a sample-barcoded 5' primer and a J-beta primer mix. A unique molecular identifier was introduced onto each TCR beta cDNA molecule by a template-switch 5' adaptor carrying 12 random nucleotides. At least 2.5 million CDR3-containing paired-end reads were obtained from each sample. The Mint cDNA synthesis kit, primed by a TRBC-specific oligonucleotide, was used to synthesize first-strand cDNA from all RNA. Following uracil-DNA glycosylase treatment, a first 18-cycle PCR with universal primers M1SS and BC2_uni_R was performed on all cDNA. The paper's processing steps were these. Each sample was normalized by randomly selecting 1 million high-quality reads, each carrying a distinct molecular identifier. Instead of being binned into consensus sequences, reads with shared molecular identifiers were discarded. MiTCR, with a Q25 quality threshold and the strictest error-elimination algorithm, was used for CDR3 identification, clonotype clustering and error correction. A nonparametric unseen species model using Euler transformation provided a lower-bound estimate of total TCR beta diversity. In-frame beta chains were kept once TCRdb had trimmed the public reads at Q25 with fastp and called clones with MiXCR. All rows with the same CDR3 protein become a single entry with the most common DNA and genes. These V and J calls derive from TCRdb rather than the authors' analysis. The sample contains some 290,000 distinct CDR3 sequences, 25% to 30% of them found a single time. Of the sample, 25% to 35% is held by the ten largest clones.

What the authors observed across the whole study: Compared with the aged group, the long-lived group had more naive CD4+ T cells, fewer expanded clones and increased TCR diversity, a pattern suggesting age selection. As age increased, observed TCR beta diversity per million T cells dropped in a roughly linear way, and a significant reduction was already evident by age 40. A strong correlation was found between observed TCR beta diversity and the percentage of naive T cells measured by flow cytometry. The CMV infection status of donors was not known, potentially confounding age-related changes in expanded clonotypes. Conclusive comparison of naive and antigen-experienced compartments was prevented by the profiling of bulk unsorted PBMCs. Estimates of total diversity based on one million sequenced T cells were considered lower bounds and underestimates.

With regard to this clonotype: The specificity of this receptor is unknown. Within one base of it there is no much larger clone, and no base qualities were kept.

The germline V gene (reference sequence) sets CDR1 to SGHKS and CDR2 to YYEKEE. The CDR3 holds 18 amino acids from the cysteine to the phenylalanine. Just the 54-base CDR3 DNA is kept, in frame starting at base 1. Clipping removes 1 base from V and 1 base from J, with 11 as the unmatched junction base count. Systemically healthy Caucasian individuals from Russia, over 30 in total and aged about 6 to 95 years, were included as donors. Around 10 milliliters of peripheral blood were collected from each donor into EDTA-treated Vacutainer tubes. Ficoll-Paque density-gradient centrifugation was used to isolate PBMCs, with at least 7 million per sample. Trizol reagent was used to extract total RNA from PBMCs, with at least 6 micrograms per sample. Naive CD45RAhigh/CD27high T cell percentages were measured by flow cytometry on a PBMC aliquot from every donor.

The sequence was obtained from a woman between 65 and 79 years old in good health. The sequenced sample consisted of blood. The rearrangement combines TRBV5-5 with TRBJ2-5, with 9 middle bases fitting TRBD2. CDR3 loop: CASSLRGAGGLSQETQYF. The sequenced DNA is TGTGCCAGCAGCTTGAGGGGAGCGGGGGGCCTCTCCCAAGAGACCCAGTACTTC.